Here is one TCR beta chain with its context. Other DNA sequences of this sample code for an identical CDR3. Per the original methods: Reference gene primer amplification yielded estimated nucleated cell counts. Assay used: immunoSEQ multiplex PCR; TCRdb lists only in-frame clones, some missing. V and J calls and clone size are given by that table; D and trimming were obtained from the DNA. The sample shows around 250,000 clones, 75% to 85% of them seen only once. This sample stems from a study of blood T cell repertoires in COVID-19. Study-level information: Material from acute and convalescent COVID-19 was sourced from the United States, Italy and Spain. PBMCs, B-cell-depleted T cells, or T cells were the source of the cDNA or gDNA that made up the material.

Participants were aged roughly 18 to 95 years, lived in 20 to 25 US areas, and enrolled virtually. CDR3 length: 14 amino acids. V shed 2 bases and J 6 bases; nucleotides not matched to a gene: 3. Germline V gene data show CDR1 as KGHSH and CDR2 as LQKENI. V usage is TRBV18 and J usage is TRBJ2-7; 11 bases align to TRBD1. This clonotype originated in a woman in her forties or fifties with acute COVID-19. The source material was PBMCs or T cells enriched from blood (not recorded which). CDR3 sequence: CASSPGQGAREQYF. The CDR3 region has the DNA TGTGCCAGCTCACCAGGACAGGGGGCGCGCGAGCAGTACTTC.